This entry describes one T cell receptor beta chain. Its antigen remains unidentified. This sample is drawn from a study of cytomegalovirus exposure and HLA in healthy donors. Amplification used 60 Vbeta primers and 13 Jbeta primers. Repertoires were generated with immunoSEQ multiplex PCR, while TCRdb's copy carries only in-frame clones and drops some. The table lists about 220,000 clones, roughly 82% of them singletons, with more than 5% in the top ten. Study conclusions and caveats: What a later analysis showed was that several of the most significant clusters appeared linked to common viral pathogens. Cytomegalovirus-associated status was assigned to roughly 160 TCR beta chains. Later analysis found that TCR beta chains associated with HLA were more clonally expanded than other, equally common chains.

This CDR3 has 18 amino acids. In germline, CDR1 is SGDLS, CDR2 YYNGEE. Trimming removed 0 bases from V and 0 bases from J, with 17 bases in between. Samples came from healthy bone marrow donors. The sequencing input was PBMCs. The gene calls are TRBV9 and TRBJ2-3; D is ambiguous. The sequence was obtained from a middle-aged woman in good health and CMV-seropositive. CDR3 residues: CASSVAAVTLSSTDTQYF. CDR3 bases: TGTGCCAGCAGCGTAGCTGCGGTTACGCTATCTAGCACAGATACGCAGTATTTT. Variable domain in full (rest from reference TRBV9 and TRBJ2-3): DSGVTQTPKHLITATGQRVTLRCSPRSGDLSVYWYQQSLDQGLQFLIQYYNGEERAKGNILERFSAQQFPDLHSELNLSSLELGDSALYFCASSVAAVTLSSTDTQYFGPGTRLTVL.